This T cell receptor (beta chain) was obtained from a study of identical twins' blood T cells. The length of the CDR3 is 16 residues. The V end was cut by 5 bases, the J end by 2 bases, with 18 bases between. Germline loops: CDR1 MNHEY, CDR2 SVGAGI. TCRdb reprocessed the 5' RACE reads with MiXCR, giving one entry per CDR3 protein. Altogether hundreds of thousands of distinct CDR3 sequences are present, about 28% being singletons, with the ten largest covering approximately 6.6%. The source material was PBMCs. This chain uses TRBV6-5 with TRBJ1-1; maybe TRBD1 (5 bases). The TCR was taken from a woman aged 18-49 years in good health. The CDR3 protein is CASSPDGGDRNTEAFF. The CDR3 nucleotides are TGTGCCAGCAGTCCCGACGGAGGAGACAGAAACACTGAAGCTTTCTTT.